The source of this TCR beta chain is a study of CD8+ T cells in alopecia areata. Points from the study as a whole: In scalp samples, resident alphabeta T cells of normal skin are also sequenced. Mouse data revealed clearer TCR sharing than patient data did, a gap possibly tied to HLA. Higher clonality and more expanded CD8+ clones appeared in lesional than normal scalp.

Remarks on this clone: Its specificity is not known.

cDNA reverse transcribed from extracted RNA served as the sequencing template. Clones were read by immunoSEQ multiplex PCR, and TCRdb kept only the in-frame ones, dropping some. The table includes some 20,000 clones, roughly 62% detected once. V lost 3 bases, J lost 4 bases, and 5 bases stayed unmatched. Germline V gives CDR1 PRHDT, CDR2 FYEKMQ (reference sequence). This CDR3 has 15 residues. CD4+ cells of roughly five patients were further sorted as CD25+CD127-. Collection of lesional scalp punch biopsies and peripheral blood was performed in alopecia areata patients. This sequence was found in a human donor with alopecia areata. Sequenced: CD4+ Tregs sorted from blood. This chain connects TRBV13 to TRBJ2-5; 10 bases fit TRBD1. The CDR3 nucleotides read TGTGCCAGCAGCTTTACGACAGGGGGCGTAGAGACCCAGTACTTC. Residues: CASSFTTGGVETQYF.